The 29 T cell receptor beta chains reported below all come from one sample, sequenced in a study of early T cells in non-severe SARS-CoV-2 infection. TCRdb re-called the 5' RACE reads through MiXCR, storing one row per CDR3 protein. This table has approximately 79,000 distinct CDR3 sequences, about 13% appearing once. Sample: whole blood. Source of these receptors: an adult who was a healthcare worker with PCR-confirmed SARS-CoV-2 infection or an uninfected control (not recorded which).

The sample holds a few counts of this clonotype. J is TRBJ1-3 and V is TRBV20-1; D remains ambiguous. Trimming removed 4 bases from V and 0 bases from J, with 10 bases in between. This CDR3 is 14 amino acids long. The germline V gene encodes CDR1 DFQATT and CDR2 SNEGSKA (reference sequence). CDR3 nucleotides: TGCAGTGCTATGGGCTCAACCTCTGGAAACACCATATATTTT. This sequence encodes CSAMGSTSGNTIYF.

The rearrangement joins TRBV12-3 or TRBV12-4 to TRBJ2-1, with 9 bases that match TRBD1. V lost 5 bases, J lost 9 bases, and 8 bases stayed unmatched. The CDR3 runs to 14 residues. The CDR3 here is CASSETDRGFEQFF. The CDR3, as DNA: TGTGCCAGCAGTGAGACTGACAGGGGGTTTGAGCAGTTCTTC.

This clonotype has a count of ten or more. The chain employs TRBV20-1 and TRBJ2-1, with unresolved D. Trimming cost V 0 bases and J 7 bases, with 13 bases left between them. The CDR3 sequence is 14 residues long. In germline, CDR1 is DFQATT, CDR2 SNEGSKA (reference sequence). The CDR3 DNA sequence: TGCAGTGCTAGAGATGGGTTTAGTCTAAATGAGCAGTTCTTC. Translated: CSARDGFSLNEQFF.

The J gene is TRBJ2-5, the V gene TRBV4-3, with 9 positions matching TRBD1. After removal of 2 bases from V and 5 bases from J, the junction contained 12 bases not matched to a gene. The V gene's germline CDR1 is LGHNA and CDR2 YSLEER. The CDR3 sequence is 17 residues long. CDR3 nucleotide sequence: TGCGCCAGCAGCCAATCCCCCCACAGGGGGCGGAAGGAGACCCAGTACTTC. The encoded protein is CASSQSPHRGRKETQYF.

This clonotype was observed a few times. The chain is built from TRBV20-1 and TRBJ1-1, with D maybe TRBD1 (5 bases). This CDR3 spans 11 amino acids. V lost 1 base and J lost 10, with 10 bases in between. CDR1 is DFQATT and CDR2 is SNEGSKA in the germline V gene (reference sequence). DNA of the CDR3: TGCAGTGCTAGAGTGACAGTACGAGCTTTCTTT. Encoded protein: CSARVTVRAFF.

Only a few counts were recorded for this clonotype. This chain uses TRBV7-9 with TRBJ2-5, with 8 bases that match TRBD2. Germline V gives CDR1 SEHNR, CDR2 FQNEAQ (reference sequence). Trimming at V came to 5 bases and at J to 1 base, leaving 6 bases not matched to a gene. The CDR3 sequence is 15 residues long. The CDR3 nucleotides are TGTGCCAGCAGCACGGGACTAGATTCCCAAGAGACCCAGTACTTC. Its translation is CASSTGLDSQETQYF.

This chain connects TRBV28 to TRBJ1-2, with TRBD1 matching 8 bases. Trimming at V came to 3 bases and at J to 4 bases, leaving 10 bases not matched to a gene. CDR1 MDHEN and CDR2 SYDVKM come from the germline V gene. The CDR3 is 16 amino acids. For the CDR3, the DNA is TGTGCCAGCAGTTTCGGGGTCCACAGGGGGACCTATGGCTACACCTTC. Encoded protein: CASSFGVHRGTYGYTF.

V and J are TRBV7-6 and TRBJ2-7; 7 positions match TRBD2. V was clipped by 1 base and J by 1 base; unmatched bases: 7. The germline gives CDR1 SGHVS, CDR2 FNYEAQ. CDR3 length equals 16 residues. This CDR3 reads CASSLEAGARSYEQYF. CDR3 in DNA: TGTGCCAGCAGCTTAGAGGCGGGAGCTAGGTCCTACGAGCAGTACTTC.

This clonotype was recorded at least ten times. The J gene is TRBJ2-3, the V gene TRBV20-1; TRBD2 agrees at 16 bases. CDR1 is DFQATT and CDR2 is SNEGSKA in the germline V gene (reference sequence). J was trimmed by 2 bases and V by 6 bases; bases with no gene match: 20. The CDR3 consists of 21 residues. This CDR3 reads CSARDTSGTSGGDLFTDTQYF. CDR3 DNA sequence: TGCAGTGCCCGGGACACTTCCGGGACTAGCGGGGGGGATTTATTCACAGATACGCAGTATTTT.

The table lists this clonotype with many counts. V gene TRBV12-3 or TRBV12-4 combines with J gene TRBJ2-6; D is perhaps TRBD1 (5 bases). V was trimmed by 3 bases and J by 1 base, leaving 7 bases between them. This CDR3 region has 15 residues. CDR3 in DNA: TGTGCCAGCAGTTTCCGACAGTCTGGGGCCAACGTCCTGACTTTC. Translated, it gives CASSFRQSGANVLTF.

The genes are TRBV28 and TRBJ2-5; 8 bases agree with TRBD1. CDR1 and CDR2 (germline): MDHEN, SYDVKM. This CDR3 has 12 amino acids. After removal of 7 bases from V and 7 bases from J, the junction contained 5 bases not matched to a gene. The CDR3 region is CASTTGVRTQYF. The CDR3 nucleotides are TGTGCCAGCACGACAGGGGTTAGGACCCAGTACTTC.

This clonotype was counted many times. The chain is built from TRBV6-4 and TRBJ2-2; TRBD2 matches 8 bases. The CDR3 runs to 14 residues. CDR1 MRHNA and CDR2 SNTAGT come from the germline V gene. Trimming at V came to 6 bases and at J to 4 bases, leaving 4 bases not matched to a gene. The CDR3 DNA sequence: TGTGCCAGCAGCAGCGGGAGAGGCACCGGGGAGCTGTTTTTT. Translating it yields CASSSGRGTGELFF.

The chain joins TRBV28 to TRBJ1-2; D possibly corresponds to TRBD1 (6 bases). V lost 7 bases and J 4 bases, leaving 16 bases between the germline ends. This CDR3 is 14 amino acids long. Germline assignment: CDR1 MDHEN and CDR2 SYDVKM. The CDR3 sequence: CASTQTGGGYGYTF. CDR3 sequence (DNA): TGTGCCAGCACCCAAACGGGGGGCGGCTATGGCTACACCTTC.

This clonotype has just a few counts. V and J are TRBV9 and TRBJ2-1, with D maybe TRBD1 (6 bases). Trimming left V 4 bases short and J 12 bases short, with 17 bases between. Germline V gene data show CDR1 as SGDLS and CDR2 as YYNGEE. The CDR3 loop spans 13 amino acids. The CDR3 bases are TGTGCCAGCAGCCCACACAGGGAAGGTGGGCAGTTCTTC. Translation gives CASSPHREGGQFF.

This clonotype came up many times. The gene calls are TRBV11-2 and TRBJ2-7, with a tentative D call TRBD1 (6 bases). Germline V gene sequence: CDR1 SGHAT, CDR2 FQNNGV. This CDR3 spans 13 amino acids. V lost 11 bases and J lost 4, with 18 bases in between. CDR3 bases: TGTGCCTCCGGTCGGGGACAAGCTTACGAGCAGTACTTC. As protein: CASGRGQAYEQYF.

This clonotype occurred many times. The chain joins TRBV5-1 to TRBJ2-5, with D possibly TRBD1 on 6 matching bases. The V gene lost 1 base and the J gene lost 2 bases, with 15 bases spanning the gap. The CDR3 is 16 residues long. Germline V gives CDR1 SGHRS, CDR2 YFSETQ. CDR3 sequence (DNA): TGCGCCAGCAGCTTGAATCAGGGGACACTACAAGAGACCCAGTACTTC. Its translation is CASSLNQGTLQETQYF. Supplemented by reference TRBV5-1 and TRBJ2-5, the full variable domain reads KAGVTQTPRYLIKTRGQQVTLSCSPISGHRSVSWYQQTPGQGLQFLFEYFSETQRNKGNFPGRFSGRQFSNSRSEMNVSTLELGDSALYLCASSLNQGTLQETQYFGPGTRLLVL.

This clonotype was recorded many times. V gene TRBV7-6 combines with J gene TRBJ1-2, with TRBD1 as a possible D gene (6 bases). The V gene lost 2 bases and the J gene lost 5 bases, with 21 bases spanning the gap. The CDR3 contains 17 residues. Per the germline V gene, CDR1 is SGHVS and CDR2 is FNYEAQ. CDR3 DNA: TGTGCCAGCAGCTTAACGGTCCTTTCGGGGGGCGCGTATGGCTACACCTTC. Protein sequence: CASSLTVLSGGAYGYTF.

This clonotype has a count of ten or more. The chain joins TRBV7-9 to TRBJ2-1, with D perhaps assigned TRBD1 or TRBD2 (5 bases each). V was shortened by 5 bases and J by 0 bases, with 20 bases between the two germline ends. Germline V gene lookup returns CDR1 SEHNR and CDR2 FQNEAQ (reference sequence). This CDR3 has 18 residues. CDR3 nucleotides: TGTGCCAGCAGCACGAAGTTGGTTACGGGGCCCTCCTACAATGAGCAGTTCTTC. It translates to CASSTKLVTGPSYNEQFF.

This clonotype was recorded at least ten times. The chain links TRBV7-2 to TRBJ1-6; 8 nucleotides line up with TRBD1. Trimming at V came to 4 bases and at J to 7 bases, leaving 6 bases not matched to a gene. Germline V gene lookup returns CDR1 SGHTA and CDR2 FQGNSA. The CDR3 sequence is 15 residues long. The CDR3 reads CASSSSGTGNSPLHF. The CDR3 region has the DNA TGTGCCAGCAGCTCCTCCGGGACAGGCAATTCACCCCTCCACTTT.

This clonotype was recorded many times. The J gene is TRBJ2-3, the V gene TRBV20-1, with a possible D match to TRBD2 (6 bases). Germline lookup yields CDR1 DFQATT and CDR2 SNEGSKA (reference sequence). With 0 bases removed from V and 4 bases from J, the gap between germline ends came to 11 bases. There are 14 residues in the CDR3. CDR3 in DNA: TGCAGTGCTAGAGATTGGAGGGCGGCAGATACGCAGTATTTT. Translating gives CSARDWRAADTQYF.

This clonotype was counted many times. This chain uses TRBV12-3 or TRBV12-4 with TRBJ2-5; D ambiguous. V dropped 1 base and J dropped 2 bases, with 5 bases sitting between them. The CDR3 contains 13 residues. The CDR3 region has the DNA TGTGCCAGCAGTTTAGAAGTACAAGAGACCCAGTACTTC. Amino acid sequence: CASSLEVQETQYF.

The chain carries TRBV28 and TRBJ2-2; D perhaps matches TRBD2 (6 bases). Germline V gene data show CDR1 as MDHEN and CDR2 as SYDVKM. Trimming removed 5 bases from V and 0 bases from J, with 19 bases in between. This CDR3 is built from 18 residues. In DNA, the CDR3 is TGTGCCAGCAGTGAGAAGGGACTGAGGATAACGAACACCGGGGAGCTGTTTTTT. Amino acid sequence: CASSEKGLRITNTGELFF. Looking up the rest from reference TRBV28 and TRBJ2-2 gives the full variable domain: DVKVTQSSRYLVKRTGEKVFLECVQDMDHENMFWYRQDPGLGLRLIYFSYDVKMKEKGDIPEGYSVSREKKERFSLILESASTNQTSMYLCASSEKGLRITNTGELFFGEGSRLTVL.

This clonotype has a count of ten or more. The CDR3 loop reads CASSTSEDTEAFF. The CDR3 bases are TGTGCCAGCAGTACGAGCGAAGACACTGAAGCTTTCTTT. The chain carries TRBV6-6 and TRBJ1-1; no clear D gene. CDR3 length: 13 amino acids. Between the trimmed V and J ends, which lost 5 bases and 3 bases, there was a span of 10 bases. Germline values: CDR1 MNHNY, CDR2 SVGAGI (reference sequence).

This clonotype was found once. Given a much more abundant clone one base away, this may be a read error. J is TRBJ1-3 and V is TRBV20-1, with 8 bases matching TRBD1. The CDR3 is 14 residues long. Germline lookup yields CDR1 DFQATT and CDR2 SNEGSKA (reference sequence). CDR3 loop: CSALTGGRGTTIYF. As DNA, the CDR3 is TGCAGTGCTCTAACAGGGGGACGGGGAACCACCATATATTTT.

This clonotype has ten or more counts. The genes are TRBV4-1 and TRBJ1-3, with a possible D match to TRBD1 (6 bases). Deletions cut 3 bases from V and 0 bases from J, with 12 bases between. The germline V gene encodes CDR1 MGHRA and CDR2 YSYEKL. The CDR3 sequence is 16 residues long. CDR3 sequence reads: CASSQGATASGNTIYF. CDR3 sequence (DNA): TGCGCCAGCAGCCAGGGGGCGACAGCCTCTGGAAACACCATATATTTT.

This chain joins TRBV7-2 and TRBJ1-5; D remains unclear. Trimming shortened V by 5 bases and J by 1 base, and 18 bases separated the two germline ends. Germline CDR1 and CDR2: SGHTA and FQGNSA. The CDR3 spans 17 residues. Here the CDR3 reads CASSLLVLGGSNQPQHF. CDR3 DNA sequence: TGTGCCAGCAGCCTGCTTGTATTAGGAGGAAGCAATCAGCCCCAGCATTTT.

This clonotype was recorded many times. The rearrangement uses TRBV7-6 and TRBJ1-1; D gene unclear. The V gene's germline CDR1 is SGHVS and CDR2 FNYEAQ. Trimming stripped 6 bases from V and 0 bases from J, with 11 bases between. The CDR3 consists of 14 residues. For the CDR3, the DNA is TGTGCCAGCAGACCCTACCACATGAACACTGAAGCTTTCTTT. Its protein is CASRPYHMNTEAFF.

This clonotype occurred many times. This chain connects TRBV7-6 to TRBJ2-7; 11 bases fit TRBD2. Germline-derived CDR1 and CDR2 are SGHVS and FNYEAQ. The junction had 7 bases not matched to a gene; V was cut back by 3 bases and J by 6 bases. The CDR3 consists of 15 residues. The CDR3 loop reads CASSLGLAAIGEQYF. In DNA, the CDR3 is TGTGCCAGCAGCTTGGGACTAGCGGCTATTGGCGAGCAGTACTTC.

The V and J genes are TRBV30 and TRBJ1-5; the match to TRBD1 covers 11 bases. Trimming took 3 bases from V and 4 from J; bases not matched to a gene: 5. The germline V gene encodes CDR1 GTSNPN and CDR2 SVGIG (reference sequence). The CDR3 runs 15 residues. The CDR3 reads CAWSEGTGGNQPQHF. In DNA, the CDR3 is TGTGCCTGGAGCGAAGGGACAGGGGGGAATCAGCCCCAGCATTTT.